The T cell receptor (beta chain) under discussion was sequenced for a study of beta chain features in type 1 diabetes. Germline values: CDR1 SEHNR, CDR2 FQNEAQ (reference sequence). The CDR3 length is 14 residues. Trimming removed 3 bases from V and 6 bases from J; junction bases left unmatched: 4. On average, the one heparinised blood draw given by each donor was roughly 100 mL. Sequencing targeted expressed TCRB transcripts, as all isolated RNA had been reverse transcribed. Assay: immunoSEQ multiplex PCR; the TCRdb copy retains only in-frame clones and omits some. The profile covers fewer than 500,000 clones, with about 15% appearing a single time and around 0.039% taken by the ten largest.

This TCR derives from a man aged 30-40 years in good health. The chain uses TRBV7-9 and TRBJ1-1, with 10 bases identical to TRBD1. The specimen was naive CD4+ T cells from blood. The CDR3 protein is CASSLGDRGPEAFF. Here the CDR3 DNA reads TGTGCCAGCAGCTTGGGGGACAGGGGCCCTGAAGCTTTCTTT.